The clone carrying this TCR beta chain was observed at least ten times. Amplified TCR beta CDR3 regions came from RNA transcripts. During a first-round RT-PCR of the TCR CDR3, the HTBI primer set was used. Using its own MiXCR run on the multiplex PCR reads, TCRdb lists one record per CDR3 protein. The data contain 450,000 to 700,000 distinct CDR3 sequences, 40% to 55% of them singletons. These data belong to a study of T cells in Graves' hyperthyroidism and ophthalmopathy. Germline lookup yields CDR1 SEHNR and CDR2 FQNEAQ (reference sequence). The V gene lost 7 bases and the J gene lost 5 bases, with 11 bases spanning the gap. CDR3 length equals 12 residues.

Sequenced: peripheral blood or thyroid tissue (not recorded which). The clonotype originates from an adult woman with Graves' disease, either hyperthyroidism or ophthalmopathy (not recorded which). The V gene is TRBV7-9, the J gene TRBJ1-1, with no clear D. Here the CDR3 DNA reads TGTGCCAGCACCCCCGGGCCGACTGAAGCTTTCTTT. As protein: CASTPGPTEAFF.